This TCR beta chain was obtained from a study of chemoradiotherapy in HPV16-positive cancers. As for the study in general: Candidate HPV-specific clones and shared TCR motifs came from a couple of HPV16-positive patients.

Clones were read by immunoSEQ multiplex PCR, and TCRdb kept only the in-frame ones, dropping some. The sample has 30,000 or so clones; about 88% are singletons. This clone has only one observation. Its antigen is not identified. Study findings and constraints: Candidate HPV-specific clones and E7-related TCR motifs grew in tumor during treatment. Better recurrence-free survival went with HPV-responsive T-cell expansion in HPV16-positive patients. Functional assays defining HPV-specific T cells used only a couple of HPV16-positive patients.

J lost 5 bases, V lost 5 bases, and 3 bases had no gene match. The CDR3 sequence is 13 residues long. Germline CDR1 reads MNHNY; CDR2 reads SVGAGI (reference sequence). The chain combines TRBV6-6 with TRBJ1-5; 7 bases are shared with TRBD1. The material sequenced was blood, taken from a patient who underwent chemoradiotherapy. The sequence came from a human donor with HPV-associated anogenital cancer. In DNA, the CDR3 is TGTGCCAGCAGTCTCACAGGGGATCAGCCCCAGCATTTT. Protein: CASSLTGDQPQHF.